This T cell receptor (beta chain) was identified during a study of cytomegalovirus exposure and HLA in healthy donors. Study in general: Inside one of the first data releases sat about 85 million unique TCRs taken from HLA-typed donors.

The CDR3 sequence is 14 residues long. V lost 8 bases, J lost 0 bases, and 4 bases stayed unmatched. Germline lookup yields CDR1 SGHTA and CDR2 FQGNSA. This clone was observed a handful of times. Antigen specificity is unknown. Other DNA sequences of this sample code for an identical CDR3. The PCR contained 60 Vbeta and 13 Jbeta primers. Produced via immunoSEQ multiplex PCR; TCRdb's table is partial and in-frame only. In the table there are about 130,000 clones, 83% of which are singletons. Notes on the study in general: Later on, analysis showed that most CMV-associated TCR beta chains appeared to be HLA-restricted. Available immune exposure information covered CMV serostatus only. A few CMV-associated chains were confirmed in vitro to be specific for CMV antigens.

The chain has TRBV7-2 and TRBJ2-1, with TRBD2 identical over 7 bases. Material: PBMCs. The source is a man aged 18 to 30 in good health and CMV-seropositive. The CDR3 DNA sequence: TGTGCCAGCGGGGGGGGAATCTCCTACAATGAGCAGTTCTTC. This gives the protein CASGGGISYNEQFF.